The present T cell receptor (beta chain) was sequenced within a study of shared clonotypes between healthy human individuals. General study results and limits: It was anticipated that sequencing depth would influence how many clonotypes donors shared.

This clone was counted a few times. Its antigen is as yet unknown. Germline values: CDR1 SGHNT, CDR2 YYREEE (reference sequence). V was clipped by 1 base and J by 12 bases; unmatched bases: 12. There are 14 residues in the CDR3. Method: immunoSEQ multiplex PCR; TCRdb's copy keeps in-frame clones and lacks some. Of roughly 500,000 clones listed, 60% to 85% are singletons. Nashville, Tennessee was home to all donors, who were Caucasian adults. The chain links TRBV5-4 to TRBJ1-2, with 7 bases identical to TRBD1. The sample comprised PBMCs. The receptor was isolated from a woman aged 40 to 55 in good health. Some clones in this sample may be carry-over from other donors' samples. CDR3 in DNA: TGTGCCAGCAGCTTGAAGGGGGCCGGGGCGAAAGACACCTTC. Translation: CASSLKGAGAKDTF.